This TCR beta chain was sequenced for a study of glioma-infiltrating T cells after dendritic cell vaccination. The wider study: Dendritic cells derived from monocytes and pulsed with autologous tumor lysate formed the vaccine.

The germline V gene has CDR1 SGHRS and CDR2 YFSETQ. The CDR3 consists of 15 residues. Trimming cost V 4 bases and J 1 base, with 15 bases left between them. Primers: 60 V beta forward and 13 J beta reverse. Using immunoSEQ multiplex PCR, the repertoire was profiled, and TCRdb retains in-frame clones only, with some absent. The table shows about 36,000 clones, with 70% to 85% occurring only once. The sequencing used blood, collected before dendritic cell vaccination. V and J are TRBV5-1 and TRBJ2-7; D perhaps matches TRBD1 (6 bases). The clonotype originates from a human donor with glioblastoma. The CDR3, as DNA: TGCGCCAGCAGCCCATCGACAGGCGTATCCTACGAGCAGTACTTC. Protein product: CASSPSTGVSYEQYF.